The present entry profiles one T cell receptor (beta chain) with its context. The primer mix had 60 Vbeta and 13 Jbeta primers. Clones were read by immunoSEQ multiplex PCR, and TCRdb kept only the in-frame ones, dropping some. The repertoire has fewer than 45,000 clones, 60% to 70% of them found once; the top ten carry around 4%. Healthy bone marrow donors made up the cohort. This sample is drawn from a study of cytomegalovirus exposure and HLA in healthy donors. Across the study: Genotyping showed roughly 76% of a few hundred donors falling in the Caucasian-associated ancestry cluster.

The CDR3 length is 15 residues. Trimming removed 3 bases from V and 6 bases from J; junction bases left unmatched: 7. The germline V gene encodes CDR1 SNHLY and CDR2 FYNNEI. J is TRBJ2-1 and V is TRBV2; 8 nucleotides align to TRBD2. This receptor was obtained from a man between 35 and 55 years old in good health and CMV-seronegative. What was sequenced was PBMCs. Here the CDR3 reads CASSDGRGALNEQFF. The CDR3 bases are TGTGCCAGCAGTGACGGGCGGGGGGCACTCAATGAGCAGTTCTTC.